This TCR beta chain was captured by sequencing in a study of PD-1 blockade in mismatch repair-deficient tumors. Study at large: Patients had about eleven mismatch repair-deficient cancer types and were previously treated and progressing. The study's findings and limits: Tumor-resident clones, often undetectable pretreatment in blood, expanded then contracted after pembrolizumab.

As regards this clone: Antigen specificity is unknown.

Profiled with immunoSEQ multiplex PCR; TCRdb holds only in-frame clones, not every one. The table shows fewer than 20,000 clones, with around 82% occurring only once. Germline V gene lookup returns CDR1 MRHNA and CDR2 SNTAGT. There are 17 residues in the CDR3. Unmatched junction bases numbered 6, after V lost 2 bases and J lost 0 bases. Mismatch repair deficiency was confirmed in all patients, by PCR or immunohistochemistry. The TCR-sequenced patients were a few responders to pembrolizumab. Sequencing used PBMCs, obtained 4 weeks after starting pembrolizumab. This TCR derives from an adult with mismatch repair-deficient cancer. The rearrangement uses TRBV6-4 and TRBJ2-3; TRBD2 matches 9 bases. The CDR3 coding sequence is TGTGCCAGCAGTGACCTTACTAGCGGGCCCAGCACAGATACGCAGTATTTT. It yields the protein CASSDLTSGPSTDTQYF.